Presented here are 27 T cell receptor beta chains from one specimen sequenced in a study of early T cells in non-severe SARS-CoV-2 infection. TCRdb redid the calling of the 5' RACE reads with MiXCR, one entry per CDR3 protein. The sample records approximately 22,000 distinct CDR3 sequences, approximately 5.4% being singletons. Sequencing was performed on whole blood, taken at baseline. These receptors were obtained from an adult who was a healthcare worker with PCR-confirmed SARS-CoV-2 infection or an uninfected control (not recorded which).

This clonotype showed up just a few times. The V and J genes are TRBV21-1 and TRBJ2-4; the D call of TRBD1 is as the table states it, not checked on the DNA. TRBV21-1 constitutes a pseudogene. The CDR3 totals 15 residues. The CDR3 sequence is CASRQPRDRGNIQYF. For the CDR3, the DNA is TGTGCCAGCAGACAACCAAGGGACAGGGGGAACATTCAGTACTTC.

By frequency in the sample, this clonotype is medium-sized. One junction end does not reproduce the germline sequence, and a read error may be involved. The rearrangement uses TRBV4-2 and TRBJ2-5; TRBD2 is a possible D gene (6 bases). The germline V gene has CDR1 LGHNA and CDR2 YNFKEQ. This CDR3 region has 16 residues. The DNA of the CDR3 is TGTGCCAGCAGCCAAGTATGGGGGGAGAACCAGGAGACCCAGTACTTC. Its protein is CASSQVWGENQETQYF.

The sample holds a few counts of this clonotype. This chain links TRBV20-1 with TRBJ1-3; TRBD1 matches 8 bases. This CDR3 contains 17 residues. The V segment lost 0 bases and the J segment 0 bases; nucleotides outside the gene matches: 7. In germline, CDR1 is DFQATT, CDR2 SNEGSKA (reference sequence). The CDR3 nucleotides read TGCAGTGCTAGAGATGTGAACAGGGGGAACTCTGGAAACACCATATATTTT. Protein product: CSARDVNRGNSGNTIYF.

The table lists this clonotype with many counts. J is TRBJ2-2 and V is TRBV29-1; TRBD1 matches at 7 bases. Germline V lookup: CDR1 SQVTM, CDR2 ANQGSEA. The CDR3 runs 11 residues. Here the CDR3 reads CSSGGSGELFF. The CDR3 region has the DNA TGCAGTTCAGGGGGTTCAGGGGAGCTGTTTTTT.

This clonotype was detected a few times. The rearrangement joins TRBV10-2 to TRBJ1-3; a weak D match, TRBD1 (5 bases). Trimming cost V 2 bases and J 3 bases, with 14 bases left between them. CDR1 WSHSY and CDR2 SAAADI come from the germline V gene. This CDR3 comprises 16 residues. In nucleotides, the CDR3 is TGCGCCAGCAGTGAGATTAAGGGGAAGATTGGAAACACCATATATTTT. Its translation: CASSEIKGKIGNTIYF.

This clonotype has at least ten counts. DNA for the CDR3: TGTGCCGTTCCCCAAGGGACGGCCTATACTGAAGCTTTCTTT. It is translated as CAVPQGTAYTEAFF. The rearrangement joins TRBV12-3 or TRBV12-4 to TRBJ1-1; maybe TRBD1 (5 bases). CDR3 length equals 14 residues. V gave up 11 bases and J gave up 5 bases, with 21 bases separating them.

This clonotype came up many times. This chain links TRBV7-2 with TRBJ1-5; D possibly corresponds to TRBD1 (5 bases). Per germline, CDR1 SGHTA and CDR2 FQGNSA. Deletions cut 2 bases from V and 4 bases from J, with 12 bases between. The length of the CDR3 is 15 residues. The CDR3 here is CASSLTGLGNQPQHF. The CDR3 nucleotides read TGTGCCAGCAGCTTAACAGGTCTTGGTAATCAGCCCCAGCATTTT.

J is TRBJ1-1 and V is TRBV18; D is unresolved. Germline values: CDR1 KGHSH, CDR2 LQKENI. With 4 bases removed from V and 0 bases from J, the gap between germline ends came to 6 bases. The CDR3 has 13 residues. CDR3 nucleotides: TGTGCCAGCTCACAGGGATTGAACACTGAAGCTTTCTTT. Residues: CASSQGLNTEAFF.

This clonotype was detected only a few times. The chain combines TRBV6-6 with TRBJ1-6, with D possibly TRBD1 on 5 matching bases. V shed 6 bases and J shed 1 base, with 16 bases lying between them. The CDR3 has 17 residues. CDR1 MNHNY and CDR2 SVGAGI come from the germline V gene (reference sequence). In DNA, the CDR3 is TGTGCCAGCAGATTACAATATGGGGGGTCCTATAATTCACCCCTCCACTTT. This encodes CASRLQYGGSYNSPLHF.

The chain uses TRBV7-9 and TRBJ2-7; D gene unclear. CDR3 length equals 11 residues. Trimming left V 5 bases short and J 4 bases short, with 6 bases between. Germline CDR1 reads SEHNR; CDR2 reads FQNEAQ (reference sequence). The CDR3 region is CASSPMYEQYF. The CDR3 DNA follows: TGTGCCAGCAGCCCCATGTACGAGCAGTACTTC.

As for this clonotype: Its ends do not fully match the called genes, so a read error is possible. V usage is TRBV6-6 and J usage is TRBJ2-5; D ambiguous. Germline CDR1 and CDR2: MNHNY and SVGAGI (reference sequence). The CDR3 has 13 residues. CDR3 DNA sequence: TGTACCAGCAGCCTAGGGCTCTTCGGGACCCAGTACTTC. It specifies CTSSLGLFGTQYF.

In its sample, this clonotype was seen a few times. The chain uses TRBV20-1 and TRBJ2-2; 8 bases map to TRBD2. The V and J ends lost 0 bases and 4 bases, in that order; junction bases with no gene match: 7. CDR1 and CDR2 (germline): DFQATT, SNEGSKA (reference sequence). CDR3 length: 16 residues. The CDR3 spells CSARDTLADSTGELFF. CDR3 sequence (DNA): TGCAGTGCTAGAGATACACTAGCGGATAGCACCGGGGAGCTGTTTTTT.

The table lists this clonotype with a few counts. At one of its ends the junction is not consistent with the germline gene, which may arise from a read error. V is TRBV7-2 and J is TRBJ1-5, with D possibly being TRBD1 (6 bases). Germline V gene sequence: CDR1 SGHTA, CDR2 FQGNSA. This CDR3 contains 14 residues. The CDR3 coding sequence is TGTGCCAGCAGCTTAAGGGGGGGCAACCAGCCCCAGCATTTT. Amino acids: CASSLRGGNQPQHF.

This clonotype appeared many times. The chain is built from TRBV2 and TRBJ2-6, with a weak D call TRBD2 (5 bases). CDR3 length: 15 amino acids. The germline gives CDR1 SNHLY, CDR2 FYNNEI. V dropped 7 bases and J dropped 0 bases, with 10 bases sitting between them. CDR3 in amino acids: CASTEEASGANVLTF. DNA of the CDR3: TGTGCCAGCACCGAGGAGGCCTCTGGGGCCAACGTCCTGACTTTC.

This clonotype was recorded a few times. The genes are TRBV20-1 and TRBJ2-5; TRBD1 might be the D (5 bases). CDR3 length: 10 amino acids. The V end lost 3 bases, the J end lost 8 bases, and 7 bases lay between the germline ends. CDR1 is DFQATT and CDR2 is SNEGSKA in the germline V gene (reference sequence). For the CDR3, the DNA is TGCAGTGCTAGCTGGACAACCCAGTACTTC. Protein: CSASWTTQYF.

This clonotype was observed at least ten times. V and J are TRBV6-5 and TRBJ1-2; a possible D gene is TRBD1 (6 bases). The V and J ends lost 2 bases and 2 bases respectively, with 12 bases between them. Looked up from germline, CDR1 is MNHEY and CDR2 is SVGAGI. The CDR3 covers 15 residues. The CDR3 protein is CASSYRLDSNYGYTF. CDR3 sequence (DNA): TGTGCCAGCAGTTACCGGTTGGACAGCAACTATGGCTACACCTTC.

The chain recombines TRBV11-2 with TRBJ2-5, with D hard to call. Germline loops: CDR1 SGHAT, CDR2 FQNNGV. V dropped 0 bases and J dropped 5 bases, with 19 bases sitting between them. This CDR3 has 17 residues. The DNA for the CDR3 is TGTGCCAGCAGCTTAGAGGGCAGGAGAGTGGGGTCGGAGACCCAGTACTTC. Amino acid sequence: CASSLEGRRVGSETQYF.

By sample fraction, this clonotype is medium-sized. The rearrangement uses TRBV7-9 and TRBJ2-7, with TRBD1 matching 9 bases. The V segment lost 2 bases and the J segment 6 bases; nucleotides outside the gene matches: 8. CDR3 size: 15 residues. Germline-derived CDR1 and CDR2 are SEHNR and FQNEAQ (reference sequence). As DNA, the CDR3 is TGTGCCAGCAGCTTAATGGGGACAGGGAAGCTCGAGCAGTACTTC. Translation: CASSLMGTGKLEQYF.

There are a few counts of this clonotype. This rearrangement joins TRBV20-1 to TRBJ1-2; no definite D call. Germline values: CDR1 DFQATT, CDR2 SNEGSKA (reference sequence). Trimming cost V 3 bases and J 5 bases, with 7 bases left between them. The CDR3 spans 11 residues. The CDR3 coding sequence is TGCAGTGCTAGTGTTTCGTATGGCTACACCTTC. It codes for CSASVSYGYTF.

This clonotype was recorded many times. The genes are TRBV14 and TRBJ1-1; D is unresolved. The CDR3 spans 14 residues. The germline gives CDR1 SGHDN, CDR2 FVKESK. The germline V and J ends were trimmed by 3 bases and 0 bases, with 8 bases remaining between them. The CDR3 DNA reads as TGTGCCAGCAGCCAGGAACACCTGAACACTGAAGCTTTCTTT. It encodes CASSQEHLNTEAFF.

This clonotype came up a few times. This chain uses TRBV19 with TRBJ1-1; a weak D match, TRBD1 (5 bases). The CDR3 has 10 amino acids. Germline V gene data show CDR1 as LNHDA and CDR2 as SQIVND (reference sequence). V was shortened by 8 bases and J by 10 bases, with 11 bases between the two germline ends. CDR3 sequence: CASGGGRAFF. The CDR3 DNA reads TGTGCCAGTGGGGGAGGTCGAGCTTTCTTT.

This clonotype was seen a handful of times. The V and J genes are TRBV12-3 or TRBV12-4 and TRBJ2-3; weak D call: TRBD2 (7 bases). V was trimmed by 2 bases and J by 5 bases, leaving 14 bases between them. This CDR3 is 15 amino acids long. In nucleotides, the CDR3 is TGTGCCAGCAGTTTATCTGCGGGGGCAGGAGATACGCAGTATTTT. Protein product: CASSLSAGAGDTQYF.

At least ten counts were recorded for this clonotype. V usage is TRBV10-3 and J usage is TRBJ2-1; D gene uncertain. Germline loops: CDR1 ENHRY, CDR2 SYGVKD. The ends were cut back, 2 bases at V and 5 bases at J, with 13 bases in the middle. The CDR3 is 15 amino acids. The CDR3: CAISEGIKRDNEQFF. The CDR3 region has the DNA TGTGCCATCAGTGAGGGAATAAAGAGAGACAATGAGCAGTTCTTC.

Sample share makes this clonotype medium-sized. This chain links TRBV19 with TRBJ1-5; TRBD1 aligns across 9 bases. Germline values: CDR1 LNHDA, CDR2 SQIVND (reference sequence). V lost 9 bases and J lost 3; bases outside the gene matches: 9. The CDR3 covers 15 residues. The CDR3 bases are TGTGCCAGCCTTAGGGGACAGGGATCCAATCAGCCCCAGCATTTT. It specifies CASLRGQGSNQPQHF.

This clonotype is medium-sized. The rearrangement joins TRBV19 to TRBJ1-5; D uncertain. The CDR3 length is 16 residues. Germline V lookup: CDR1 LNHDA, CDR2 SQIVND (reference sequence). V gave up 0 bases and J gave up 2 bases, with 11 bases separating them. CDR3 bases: TGTGCCAGTAGTATAGATCTGTCAGCCGGCAATCAGCCCCAGCATTTT. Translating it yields CASSIDLSAGNQPQHF.

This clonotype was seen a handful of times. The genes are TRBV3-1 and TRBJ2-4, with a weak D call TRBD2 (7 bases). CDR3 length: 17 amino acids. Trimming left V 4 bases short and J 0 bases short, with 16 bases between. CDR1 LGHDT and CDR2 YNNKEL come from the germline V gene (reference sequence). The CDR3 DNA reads TGTGCCAGCAGCCCGAGAGGGGGGGAGGGAGCCAAAAACATTCAGTACTTC. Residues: CASSPRGGEGAKNIQYF.

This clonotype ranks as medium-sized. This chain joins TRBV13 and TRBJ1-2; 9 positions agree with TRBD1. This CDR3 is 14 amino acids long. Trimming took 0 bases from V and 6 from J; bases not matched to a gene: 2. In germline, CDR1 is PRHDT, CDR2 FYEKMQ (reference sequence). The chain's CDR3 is CASSLGTGGNGYTF. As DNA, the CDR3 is TGTGCCAGCAGCTTAGGGACAGGGGGGAATGGCTACACCTTC.